Sequencing of this TCR beta chain was carried out in a study of blood T cell repertoires in COVID-19. The overall study: T cells, B-cell-depleted T cells, or PBMCs provided the cDNA or gDNA that served as material.

V lost 0 bases and J lost 7, with 7 bases in between. CDR3 length: 12 residues. Germline CDR1 and CDR2: SGHDT and YYEEEE. Repertoires were generated with immunoSEQ multiplex PCR, while TCRdb's copy carries only in-frame clones and drops some. The table has 250,000 or so clones, around 87% seen once. Donors of Cohort 3 who recovered were those that had two negative PCRs, clearance, or symptom resolution. This chain uses TRBV5-6 with TRBJ1-2; no definite D call. The sequencing input was PBMCs or T cells enriched from blood (not recorded which). The sequence derives from a woman in her fifties or sixties who had recovered from COVID-19. The CDR3 coding sequence is TGTGCCAGCAGCTTGGCGGTGTCTGGCTACACCTTC. Amino acids: CASSLAVSGYTF. Combining the CDR3 with reference TRBV5-6 and TRBJ1-2 gives the whole variable domain DAGVTQSPTHLIKTRGQQVTLRCSPKSGHDTVSWYQQALGQGPQFIFQYYEEEERQRGNFPDRFSGHQFPNYSSELNVNALLLGDSALYLCASSLAVSGYTFGSGTRLTVV.